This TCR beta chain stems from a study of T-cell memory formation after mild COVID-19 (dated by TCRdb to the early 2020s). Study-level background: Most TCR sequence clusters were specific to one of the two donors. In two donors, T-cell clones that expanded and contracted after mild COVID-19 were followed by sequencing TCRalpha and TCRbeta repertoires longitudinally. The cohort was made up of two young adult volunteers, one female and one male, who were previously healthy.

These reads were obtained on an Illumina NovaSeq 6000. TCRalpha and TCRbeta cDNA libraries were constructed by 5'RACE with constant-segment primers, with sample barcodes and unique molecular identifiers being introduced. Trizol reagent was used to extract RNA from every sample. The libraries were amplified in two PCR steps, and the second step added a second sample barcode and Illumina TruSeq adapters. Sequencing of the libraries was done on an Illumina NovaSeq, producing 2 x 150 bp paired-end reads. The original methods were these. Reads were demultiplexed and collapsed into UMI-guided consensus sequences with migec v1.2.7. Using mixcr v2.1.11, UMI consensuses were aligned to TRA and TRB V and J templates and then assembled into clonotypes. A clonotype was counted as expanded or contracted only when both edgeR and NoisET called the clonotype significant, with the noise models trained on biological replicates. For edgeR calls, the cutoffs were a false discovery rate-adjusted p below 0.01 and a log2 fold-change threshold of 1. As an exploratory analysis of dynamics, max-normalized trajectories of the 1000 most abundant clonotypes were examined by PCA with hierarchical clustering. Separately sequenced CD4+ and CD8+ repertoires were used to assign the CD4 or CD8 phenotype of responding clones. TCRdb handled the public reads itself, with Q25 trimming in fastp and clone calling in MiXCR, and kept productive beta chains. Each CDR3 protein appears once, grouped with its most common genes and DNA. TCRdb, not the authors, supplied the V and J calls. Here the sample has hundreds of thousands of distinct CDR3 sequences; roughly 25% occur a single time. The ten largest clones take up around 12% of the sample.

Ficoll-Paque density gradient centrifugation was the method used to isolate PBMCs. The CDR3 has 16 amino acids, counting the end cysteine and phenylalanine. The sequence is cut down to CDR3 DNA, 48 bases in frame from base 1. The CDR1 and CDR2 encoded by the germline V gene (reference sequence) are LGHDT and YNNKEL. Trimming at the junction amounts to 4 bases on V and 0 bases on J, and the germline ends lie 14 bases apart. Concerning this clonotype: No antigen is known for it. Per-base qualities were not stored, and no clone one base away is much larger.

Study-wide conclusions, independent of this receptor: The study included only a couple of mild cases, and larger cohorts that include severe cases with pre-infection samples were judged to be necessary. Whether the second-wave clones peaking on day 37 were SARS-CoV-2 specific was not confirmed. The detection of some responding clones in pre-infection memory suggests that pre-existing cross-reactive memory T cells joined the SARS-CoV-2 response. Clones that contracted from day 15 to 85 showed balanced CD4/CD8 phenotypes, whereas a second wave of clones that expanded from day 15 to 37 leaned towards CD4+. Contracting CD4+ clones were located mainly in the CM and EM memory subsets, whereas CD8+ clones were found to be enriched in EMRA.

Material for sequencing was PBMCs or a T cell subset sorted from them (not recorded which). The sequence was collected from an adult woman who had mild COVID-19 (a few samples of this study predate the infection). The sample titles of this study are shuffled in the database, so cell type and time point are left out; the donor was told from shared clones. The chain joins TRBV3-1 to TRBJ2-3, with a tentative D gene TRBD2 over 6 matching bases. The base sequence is TGTGCCAGCAGCCCCACTGCGGGGTATAGCACAGATACGCAGTATTTT. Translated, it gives CASSPTAGYSTDTQYF.